These 20 T cell receptor beta chains were all obtained from the same sample, sequenced in a study of T-cell reconstitution after alpha-beta-depleted transplantation in children. Unique molecular identifiers featured in how the TCRbeta library was prepared. TCRdb recomputed calls from the PCR reads with MiXCR, one row per CDR3 protein. The sample records hundreds of thousands of distinct CDR3 sequences, 13% being singletons. The sample here was PBMCs, mostly from graft donor cells, taken 360 days after TCRalphabeta/CD19-depleted stem cell transplant. These receptors all stem from a male patient younger than 18 who had a stem cell transplant for acute myeloid leukemia, so the T cells may come from the graft donor.

This clonotype appeared a few times. The rearrangement joins TRBV9 to TRBJ2-7; possibly TRBD2 for D (5 bases). The germline V gene has CDR1 SGDLS and CDR2 YYNGEE. V lost 1 base, J lost 0 bases, and 11 bases lay in between. CDR3 length: 15 amino acids. In DNA form, the CDR3 reads TGTGCCAGCAGCGTACATCCCGAGGGCTCCTACGAGCAGTACTTC. Protein sequence: CASSVHPEGSYEQYF.

This rearrangement joins TRBV28 to TRBJ1-2; no firm D call. This CDR3 has 12 residues. The V end was cut by 5 bases, the J end by 8 bases, with 12 bases between. Germline values: CDR1 MDHEN, CDR2 SYDVKM. In DNA form, the CDR3 reads TGTGCCAGCAGTCTAGGGAGACCCGGCTACACCTTC. This sequence encodes CASSLGRPGYTF.

The rearrangement uses TRBV6-5 and TRBJ2-1; tentatively, D is TRBD1 (6 bases). Deletions cut 7 bases from V and 4 bases from J, with 14 bases between. The CDR3 is 14 amino acids. Germline V gene lookup returns CDR1 MNHEY and CDR2 SVGAGI. The CDR3 protein is CASIYGQGYNEQFF. The CDR3 DNA follows: TGTGCCAGCATCTACGGGCAGGGGTACAATGAGCAGTTCTTC.

In its sample, this clonotype was seen a few times. The chain is built from TRBV9 and TRBJ1-2; no reliable D call. V lost 3 bases to trimming and J lost 0 bases, with 12 bases between them. This CDR3 comprises 15 residues. The germline V gene has CDR1 SGDLS and CDR2 YYNGEE. The CDR3 reads CASSAGPNTNYGYTF. In DNA form, the CDR3 reads TGTGCCAGCAGCGCCGGGCCAAACACTAACTATGGCTACACCTTC.

This clonotype was seen a few times. The J gene is TRBJ2-1, the V gene TRBV30; 7 positions match TRBD2. With V trimmed by 2 bases and J by 10 bases, 8 bases remained unmatched. The CDR3 has 13 amino acids. From germline, CDR1 is GTSNPN and CDR2 SVGIG (reference sequence). The CDR3 nucleotides read TGTGCCTGGAGTAAATGGGAGGGAACAGAGCAGTTCTTC. Its translation is CAWSKWEGTEQFF.

This clonotype was seen a handful of times. The V and J genes are TRBV20-1 and TRBJ2-7, with D possibly TRBD1 on 6 matching bases. The CDR3 sequence is 12 residues long. V lost 4 bases to trimming and J lost 1 base, with 8 bases between them. CDR1 DFQATT and CDR2 SNEGSKA come from the germline V gene (reference sequence). CDR3 residues: CSAKDRSYEQYF. DNA for the CDR3: TGCAGTGCTAAAGACAGGTCCTACGAGCAGTACTTC.

In this sample, this clonotype turned up many times. V is TRBV4-3 and J is TRBJ2-1, with D tentatively TRBD1 (6 bases). With 1 base removed from V and 6 bases from J, the gap between germline ends came to 16 bases. This CDR3 comprises 16 residues. Germline CDR1 and CDR2: LGHNA and YSLEER. The DNA for the CDR3 is TGCGCCAGCAGCCAAGGGACAGCAACTTATAGCAATGAGCAGTTCTTC. Amino acids: CASSQGTATYSNEQFF.

This clonotype came up many times. The rearrangement uses TRBV18 and TRBJ2-7, with D uncertain. This CDR3 has 16 amino acids. Germline loops: CDR1 KGHSH, CDR2 LQKENI. Trimming removed 5 bases from V and 0 bases from J, with 17 bases in between. In nucleotides, the CDR3 is TGTGCCAGCTCAGGGGTATACCCTCCGAGCTCCTACGAGCAGTACTTC. Translation gives CASSGVYPPSSYEQYF.

There are many counts of this clonotype. The V and J genes are TRBV28 and TRBJ2-3; unclear D gene. Germline-derived CDR1 and CDR2 are MDHEN and SYDVKM. Trimming took off 3 bases at V and 2 bases at J, with 15 bases between the two ends. This CDR3 region has 16 residues. Here the CDR3 reads CASSLSYLAPTDTQYF. Here the CDR3 DNA reads TGTGCCAGCAGTTTGTCCTACTTAGCCCCCACAGATACGCAGTATTTT.

The gene calls are TRBV6-2 or TRBV6-3 and TRBJ2-1; D is perhaps TRBD2 (6 bases). V gave up 2 bases and J gave up 4 bases, with 9 bases separating them. Germline V gene lookup returns CDR1 MNHEY and CDR2 SVGEGT. The CDR3 sequence is 14 residues long. The CDR3 nucleotides read TGTGCCAGCAGTTACGCGGGACCGTACAATGAGCAGTTCTTC. It is translated as CASSYAGPYNEQFF.

This clonotype has more than one count but fewer than ten. This chain uses TRBV20-1 with TRBJ2-7, with 8 bases aligning to TRBD1. Germline lookup yields CDR1 DFQATT and CDR2 SNEGSKA (reference sequence). J gave up 3 bases and V 4 bases, and 8 bases lay outside the gene matches. The CDR3 totals 14 residues. In DNA form, the CDR3 reads TGCAGTGCTATGGACAGGGAGGAAGACTACGAGCAGTACTTC. Protein sequence: CSAMDREEDYEQYF.

This clonotype was counted at least ten times. J is TRBJ2-5 and V is TRBV20-1; D is uncertain. Germline V gene data show CDR1 as DFQATT and CDR2 as SNEGSKA (reference sequence). This CDR3 is 11 amino acids long. The V and J ends lost 5 bases and 5 bases respectively, with 9 bases between them. The CDR3 protein is CSADSGETQYF. CDR3 nucleotides: TGCAGTGCTGATTCTGGGGAGACCCAGTACTTC.

V is TRBV20-1 and J is TRBJ2-3, with TRBD2 identical over 7 bases. Unmatched junction bases numbered 13, after V lost 3 bases and J lost 4 bases. Germline V gene data show CDR1 as DFQATT and CDR2 as SNEGSKA (reference sequence). The CDR3 extends over 16 amino acids. The CDR3 spells CSASLGRAIGPDTQYF. The CDR3 nucleotides are TGCAGTGCTAGCCTTGGGAGGGCCATCGGCCCAGATACGCAGTATTTT.

The table lists this clonotype with a few counts. The chain is built from TRBV9 and TRBJ2-1, with 7 bases identical to TRBD2. CDR1 SGDLS and CDR2 YYNGEE come from the germline V gene. The CDR3 extends over 20 amino acids. V shed 4 bases and J 0 bases; nucleotides not matched to a gene: 19. The CDR3 reads CASSPLRGITGGGSYNEQFF. The CDR3 bases are TGTGCCAGCAGCCCCCTAAGGGGCATCACGGGGGGTGGCTCCTACAATGAGCAGTTCTTC. The variable domain in full, with the rest retrieved from reference TRBV9 and TRBJ2-1, is DSGVTQTPKHLITATGQRVTLRCSPRSGDLSVYWYQQSLDQGLQFLIQYYNGEERAKGNILERFSAQQFPDLHSELNLSSLELGDSALYFCASSPLRGITGGGSYNEQFFGPGTRLTVL.

This chain links TRBV20-1 with TRBJ2-5, with 7 bases that match TRBD1. The length of the CDR3 is 13 residues. V lost 4 bases and J lost 2; bases outside the gene matches: 4. Germline loops: CDR1 DFQATT, CDR2 SNEGSKA (reference sequence). The CDR3 reads CSATRDSQETQYF. The CDR3 nucleotides are TGCAGTGCTACCCGGGACAGTCAAGAGACCCAGTACTTC.

This chain joins TRBV21-1 and TRBJ2-7. TRBV21-1 has pseudogene status. There are 15 residues in the CDR3. The CDR3 coding sequence is TGTGCCAGCAGCAAAGAGGCCAGTACAAAATACGAGCAGTACTTC. This gives the protein CASSKEASTKYEQYF.

This clonotype has only a few counts. This chain connects TRBV6-1 to TRBJ2-7, with 9 bases lining up with TRBD1. This CDR3 comprises 15 residues. V lost 7 bases to trimming and J lost 2 bases; unmatched junction nucleotides: 9. Germline lookup yields CDR1 MNHNS and CDR2 SASEGT. The chain's CDR3 is CASTGGQGRAYEQYF. The CDR3 DNA reads TGTGCCAGCACCGGAGGACAGGGGCGAGCCTACGAGCAGTACTTC.

The genes are TRBV29-1 and TRBJ2-3; no firm D call. V lost 1 base to trimming and J lost 0 bases, with 8 bases between them. The CDR3 is 14 amino acids. In germline, CDR1 is SQVTM, CDR2 ANQGSEA. The CDR3, as DNA: TGCAGCGTTGAAGGCCGGCTTAGCACAGATACGCAGTATTTT. This gives the protein CSVEGRLSTDTQYF.

A few counts support this clonotype. The chain combines TRBV28 with TRBJ2-1; D not resolved. Germline CDR1 is MDHEN and CDR2 is SYDVKM. This CDR3 region has 12 residues. V was clipped by 2 bases and J by 12 bases, with 11 bases between them. CDR3 in DNA: TGTGCCAGCAGTTTAGGGATACCCAGGCAGTTCTTC. It specifies CASSLGIPRQFF.

This clonotype was counted between two and nine times. The chain links TRBV27 to TRBJ2-1; maybe TRBD1 (5 bases). Germline assignment: CDR1 MNHEY and CDR2 SMNVEV (reference sequence). Trimming removed 7 bases at V and 4 bases at J, with 11 bases between. The CDR3 consists of 13 residues. The DNA of the CDR3 is TGTGCCAGCAATAAAAGGGGTTACAATGAGCAGTTCTTC. Amino acids: CASNKRGYNEQFF.